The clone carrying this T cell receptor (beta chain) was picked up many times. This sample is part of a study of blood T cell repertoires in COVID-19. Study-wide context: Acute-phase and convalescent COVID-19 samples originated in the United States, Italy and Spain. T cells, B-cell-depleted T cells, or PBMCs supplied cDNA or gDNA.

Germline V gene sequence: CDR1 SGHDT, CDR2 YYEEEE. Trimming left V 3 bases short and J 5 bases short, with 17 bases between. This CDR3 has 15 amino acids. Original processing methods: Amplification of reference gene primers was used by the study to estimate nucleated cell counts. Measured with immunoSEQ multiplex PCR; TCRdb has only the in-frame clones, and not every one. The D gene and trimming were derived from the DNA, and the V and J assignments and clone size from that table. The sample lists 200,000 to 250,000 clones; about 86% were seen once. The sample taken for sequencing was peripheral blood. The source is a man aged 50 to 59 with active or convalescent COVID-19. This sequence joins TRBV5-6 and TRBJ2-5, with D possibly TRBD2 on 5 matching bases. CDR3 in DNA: TGTGCCAGCAGCTCCTGGGGTAGCGTGGTGGAGACCCAGTACTTC. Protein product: CASSSWGSVVETQYF. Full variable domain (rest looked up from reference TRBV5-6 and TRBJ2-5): DAGVTQSPTHLIKTRGQQVTLRCSPKSGHDTVSWYQQALGQGPQFIFQYYEEEERQRGNFPDRFSGHQFPNYSSELNVNALLLGDSALYLCASSSWGSVVETQYFGPGTRLLVL.